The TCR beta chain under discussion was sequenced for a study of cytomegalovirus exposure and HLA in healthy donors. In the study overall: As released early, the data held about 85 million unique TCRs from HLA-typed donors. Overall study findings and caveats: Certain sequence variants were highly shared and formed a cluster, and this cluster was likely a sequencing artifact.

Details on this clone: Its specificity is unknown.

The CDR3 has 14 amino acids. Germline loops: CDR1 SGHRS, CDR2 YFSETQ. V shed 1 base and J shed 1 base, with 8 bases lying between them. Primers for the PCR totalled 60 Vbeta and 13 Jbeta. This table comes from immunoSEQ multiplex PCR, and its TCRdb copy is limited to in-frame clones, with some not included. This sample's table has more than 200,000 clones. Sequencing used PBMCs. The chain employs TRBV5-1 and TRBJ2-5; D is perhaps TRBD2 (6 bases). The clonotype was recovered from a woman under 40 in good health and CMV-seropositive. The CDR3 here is CASSLNSGQETQYF. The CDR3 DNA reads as TGCGCCAGCAGCTTGAATAGCGGCCAAGAGACCCAGTACTTC.